This T cell receptor (beta chain) was profiled in a study of beta chain features in type 1 diabetes. Whole-study findings and limits: Patients with type 1 diabetes showed fewer VDJ junction insertions and more deletions. There was a moderate but significant shortening of TCRB CDR3s in all four CD4+ subsets of Type 1 diabetes patients.

The CDR3 loop spans 14 amino acids. The J segment lost 4 bases and the V segment lost 5 bases, leaving 7 bases of the junction unmatched. Germline-derived CDR1 and CDR2 are SNHLY and FYNNEI. Each sorted population was over 95% pure. To note about this clone: The target antigen is unknown.

All of the isolated RNA was reverse transcribed, so expressed TCRB transcripts were sequenced. Assay: immunoSEQ multiplex PCR; the TCRdb copy retains only in-frame clones and omits some. The sample contains around 280,000 clones, around 7.8% of which appear only once. The sequencing input was central memory CD4+ T cells from blood. The chain combines TRBV2 with TRBJ1-2; 7 bases fit TRBD1. This clonotype was obtained from a woman under 30 in good health. The CDR3 region has the DNA TGTGCCAGCAGTCCGAGGACAGGCTCCTATGGCTACACCTTC. Its protein product is CASSPRTGSYGYTF.